Given below is one T cell receptor beta chain in context. Its antigen is still unknown. No much larger clone exists at a distance of one base, and base qualities are not known. The data were obtained in a study of cytomegalovirus exposure and HLA in healthy donors (dated by TCRdb to 2017 to 2019). About the study as a whole: The roughly 670 repertoires of the first cohort and the 120 validation repertoires were produced on the same platform, according to a later analysis. The study aimed to test whether cataloging public T cell receptors could reveal signatures of past pathogen exposure. Along with the approximately 650-subject first cohort, a separate validation cohort of 120 different subjects was used. To predict cytomegalovirus infection status, the study combined high-throughput TCR immunosequencing, statistical association of individual TCRs with disease status, and machine learning. Paper-wide results and their limitations: Of the cluster scores, around 95% were above 0 in a later analysis, which found that TCRs clustered in the first cohort also tended to co-occur in the 120 validation repertoires. The classifier was reported to diagnose cytomegalovirus status with high specificity and sensitivity in both the original cohort and the validation cohort. The study listed over 150 TCR beta chains as associated with cytomegalovirus. It was suggested by the authors that the approach could potentially be generalized to other disease states and immunological phenotypes. Most TCR sequences were observed very rarely across donors, whereas some public TCRs were present in many individuals. In vitro tests confirmed that a few of the cytomegalovirus-associated TCR beta chains recognize cytomegalovirus antigens. A later analysis lacked HLA typing for the validation cohort, so it scored co-occurrence in that cohort across all 120 or so repertoires.

Libraries were built with the immunoSEQ multiplex PCR assay. In the authors' own workflow: To diagnose cytomegalovirus status from the catalog of TCR beta chain sequences, a statistical classification framework was built. Entries here come from immuneACCESS through TCRdb and include only in-frame sequences with V and J called. Some clones fail to appear in such tables; in the studies checked, an unresolved V gene covers under half of the shortfall, and the cause of the remainder is unknown. The V and J calls and clone size are taken from that table; D and trimming were inferred from the DNA. Counted in this sample were some 270,000 clones; 80% to 90% of them appeared once. Around 1% of the sample rests with the top ten. Donors formed part of the validation cohort, which comprised 120 subjects and was distinct from the first cohort of 550 to 850 subjects. V is pruned by 1 base and J by 4 bases, leaving 9 bases of the junction without a gene match. Via the germline V gene, CDR1 is SQVTM and CDR2 ANQGSEA. Including the terminal cysteine and phenylalanine, the CDR3 comprises 16 residues. The only DNA kept is the CDR3, 48 bases in frame from the first base.

The sample comprised PBMCs. This chain joins TRBV29-1 to TRBJ2-5; TRBD2 aligns with 10 central bases. The clonotype was recovered from a young woman in good health and CMV-seronegative. CDR3 protein: CSVEAGQREGRETQYF. The DNA sequence is TGCAGCGTTGAAGCCGGCCAGCGGGAGGGCCGAGAGACCCAGTACTTC.